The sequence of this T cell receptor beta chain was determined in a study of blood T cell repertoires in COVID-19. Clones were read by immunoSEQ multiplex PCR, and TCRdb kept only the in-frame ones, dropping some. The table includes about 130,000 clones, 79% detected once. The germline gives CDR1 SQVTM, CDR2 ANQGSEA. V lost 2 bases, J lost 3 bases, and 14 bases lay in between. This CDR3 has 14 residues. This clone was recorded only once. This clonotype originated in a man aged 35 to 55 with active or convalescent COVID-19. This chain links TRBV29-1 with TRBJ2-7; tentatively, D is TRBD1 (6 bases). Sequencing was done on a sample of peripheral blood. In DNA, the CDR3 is TGCAGCGTTGAACCAGGGGTTGGGGGCTACGAGCAGTACTTC. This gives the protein CSVEPGVGGYEQYF.